These 3 T cell receptor beta chains were sequenced from one sample in a study of blood T cell repertoires in COVID-19. The assay was immunoSEQ multiplex PCR, and TCRdb's table has in-frame clones only and misses some. Here the sample spans 150,000 or so clones, 84% being singletons. The sequenced sample consisted of peripheral blood. These receptor sequences come from a human donor in a cohort sampled during active COVID-19.

Points on this clone: In this CDR3 the conserved last residue, phenylalanine or tryptophan, is missing, so a read error is likely. Because the CDR3's place on the DNA is in doubt, the DNA is left out and the CDR3 is given as listed by TCRdb. V and J are TRBV7-9 and TRBJ1-2; the DNA was not used to check the table's D call, TRBD1. Termini included, the CDR3 measures 15 amino acids. Germline assignment: CDR1 SEHNR and CDR2 FQNEAQ (reference sequence). The CDR3 sequence is CASSPPERDRGRLVV.

This rearrangement joins TRBV9 to TRBJ2-1; TRBD1 is a possible D gene (6 bases). CDR1 and CDR2 (germline): SGDLS, YYNGEE. Trimming took off 4 bases at V and 4 bases at J, with 12 bases between the two ends. This CDR3 has 14 amino acids. CDR3 DNA sequence: TGTGCCAGCAGCTTTATAGACAGGTACAATGAGCAGTTCTTC. Translating gives CASSFIDRYNEQFF.

The genes are TRBV19 and TRBJ1-5; 7 bases fit TRBD1. The CDR3 runs 12 residues. Germline-derived CDR1 and CDR2 are LNHDA and SQIVND (reference sequence). The junction had 2 bases not matched to a gene; V was cut back by 5 bases and J by 7 bases. The CDR3 loop reads CASSARGQPQHF. The CDR3 DNA reads as TGTGCCAGTAGTGCCAGGGGGCAGCCCCAGCATTTT.